These 32 T cell receptor beta chains share one sample of origin, sequenced in a study of shared clonotypes between healthy human individuals. Repertoires were generated with immunoSEQ multiplex PCR, while TCRdb's copy carries only in-frame clones and drops some. Of fewer than 600,000 clones in the sample, about 74% were seen once. Sequences were obtained from PBMCs. Receptors originate from a woman aged 35 to 49 in good health. Some clones in this sample may be carry-over from other donors' samples.

As to this clone: A far larger clone is just one base off, so this is likely a read error. This sample also contains other DNA sequences that code for the same CDR3. The rearrangement joins TRBV30 to TRBJ2-1; D is unclear. Trimming removed 5 bases from V and 6 bases from J, with 14 bases in between. There are 13 residues in the CDR3. CDR1 and CDR2 from the germline V gene are GTSNPN and SVGIG (reference sequence). The CDR3 spells CAWSAGPPNEQFF. In DNA form, the CDR3 reads TGTGCCTGGTCCGCCGGCCCGCCCAATGAGCAGTTCTTC.

This clone was counted between two and nine times. The chain uses TRBV28 and TRBJ2-7, with 9 bases identical to TRBD1. The V segment lost 2 bases and the J segment 4 bases; nucleotides outside the gene matches: 0. Germline V CDR1 and CDR2: MDHEN, SYDVKM. CDR3 length: 13 residues. Here the CDR3 reads CASSLGTGYEQYF. CDR3 bases: TGTGCCAGCAGTTTAGGGACAGGGTACGAGCAGTACTTC.

A word on this clone: This is likely an artifact of a read error, given a far larger clone one base away. This sample includes further DNA sequences coding for the same CDR3. The CDR3 DNA sequence: TGTGCCTGGGGGGAACAGGGCGCTAATGAAAAACTGTTTTTT. This encodes CAWGEQGANEKLFF. This chain links TRBV30 with TRBJ1-4; the D gene is possibly TRBD1 (6 bases). CDR1 and CDR2 from the germline V gene are GTSNPN and SVGIG (reference sequence). V was shortened by 5 bases and J by 3 bases, with 13 bases between the two germline ends. The CDR3 covers 14 residues.

This clone came up a few times. The chain is built from TRBV5-1 and TRBJ2-2; 7 bases are shared with TRBD1. This CDR3 is 14 amino acids long. V shed 2 bases, J shed 3 bases, and the junction held 1 base outside the gene matches. In germline, CDR1 is SGHRS, CDR2 YFSETQ. CDR3 protein: CASSFTGDTGELFF. CDR3 in DNA: TGCGCCAGCAGCTTCACAGGGGACACCGGGGAGCTGTTTTTT. Based on the CDR3 plus reference TRBV5-1 and TRBJ2-2, the full variable domain is KAGVTQTPRYLIKTRGQQVTLSCSPISGHRSVSWYQQTPGQGLQFLFEYFSETQRNKGNFPGRFSGRQFSNSRSEMNVSTLELGDSALYLCASSFTGDTGELFFGEGSRLTVL.

This clone appeared a single time. The chain joins TRBV5-4 to TRBJ2-7; the match to TRBD2 covers 8 bases. Germline V CDR1 and CDR2: SGHNT, YYREEE (reference sequence). This CDR3 has 14 amino acids. Trimming cost V 4 bases and J 7 bases; bases outside gene matches: 10. CDR3 residues: CASSKTGGSSEQYF. In nucleotides, the CDR3 is TGTGCCAGCAGCAAAACGGGGGGGAGCTCAGAGCAGTACTTC.

The chain has TRBV5-1 and TRBJ2-1; D might be TRBD2 (6 bases). The CDR3 is 14 amino acids. Trimming stripped 3 bases from V and 4 bases from J, with 11 bases between. Germline assignment: CDR1 SGHRS and CDR2 YFSETQ. This chain's CDR3 is CASSYTGTYNEQFF. CDR3 sequence (DNA): TGCGCCAGCAGCTACACCGGGACTTACAATGAGCAGTTCTTC.

This clone was picked up many times. V gene TRBV9 combines with J gene TRBJ2-5; perhaps D is TRBD1 or TRBD2 (5 bases each). Germline CDR1 SGDLS, CDR2 YYNGEE. The germline V and J ends were trimmed by 4 bases and 5 bases, with 18 bases remaining between them. This CDR3 contains 15 residues. CDR3 residues: CASSPPGTAAETQYF. CDR3 nucleotides: TGTGCCAGCAGCCCACCGGGGACGGCAGCCGAGACCCAGTACTTC.

V and J are TRBV27 and TRBJ2-3; D unresolved. Trimming removed 6 bases from V and 2 bases from J, with 12 bases in between. There are 14 residues in the CDR3. The germline gives CDR1 MNHEY, CDR2 SMNVEV (reference sequence). The CDR3 DNA sequence: TGTGCCAGCAGCCGAACGAGGACCACAGATACGCAGTATTTT. Its protein product is CASSRTRTTDTQYF.

V is TRBV5-4 and J is TRBJ2-5; unclear D gene. The CDR3 covers 14 residues. V lost 0 bases, J lost 5 bases, and 11 bases lay in between. CDR1 and CDR2 (germline): SGHNT, YYREEE (reference sequence). For the CDR3, the DNA is TGTGCCAGCAGCTTGGTCAGCAACGGGGAGACCCAGTACTTC. The encoded protein is CASSLVSNGETQYF.

The rearrangement links TRBV19 to TRBJ2-5; D possibly corresponds to TRBD1 (6 bases). Trimming cost V 3 bases and J 9 bases, with 20 bases left between them. Germline CDR1 is LNHDA and CDR2 is SQIVND (reference sequence). There are 15 residues in the CDR3. CDR3 DNA sequence: TGTGCCAGTAGTATTTCATTCGGGACACTTCTGGCCCAGTACTTC. It translates to CASSISFGTLLAQYF.

As concerns this clone: A read error is the likely source, as a far larger clone sits one nucleotide away. The same CDR3 can be traced to other DNA sequences in this sample. V gene TRBV10-2 combines with J gene TRBJ1-3; 9 bases fit TRBD1. This CDR3 is built from 15 residues. V gave up 6 bases and J gave up 0 bases; unmatched junction bases: 3. Germline V gene sequence: CDR1 WSHSY, CDR2 SAAADI. The CDR3 sequence: CASSDRGNSGNTIYF. CDR3 DNA: TGCGCCAGCAGCGACAGGGGGAACTCTGGAAACACCATATATTTT.

This chain uses TRBV5-3 with TRBJ1-2; TRBD1 might be the D (6 bases). TRBV5-3 is reported as an ORF; its role is uncertain. This CDR3 contains 12 residues. Trimming removed 0 bases at V and 6 bases at J, with 6 bases between. DNA for the CDR3: TGTGCCAGAAGCTTGGGGGGGCATGGCTACACCTTC. This gives the protein CARSLGGHGYTF.

The chain employs TRBV7-9 and TRBJ2-3, with 7 bases lining up with TRBD2. Trimming cost V 7 bases and J 2 bases; bases outside gene matches: 6. Germline assignment: CDR1 SEHNR and CDR2 FQNEAQ (reference sequence). The CDR3 is 14 amino acids. CDR3 sequence: CASTTGLDTDTQYF. CDR3 bases: TGTGCCAGCACCACCGGACTAGACACAGATACGCAGTATTTT.

This clone showed up just a few times. The chain employs TRBV11-2 and TRBJ2-5; 14 positions agree with TRBD2. Trimming removed 5 bases from V and 5 bases from J; junction bases left unmatched: 4. The CDR3 contains 15 residues. Germline assignment: CDR1 SGHAT and CDR2 FQNNGV. CDR3: CASSRTSGRWETQYF. The CDR3 DNA reads as TGTGCCAGCAGCAGGACTAGCGGGAGGTGGGAGACCCAGTACTTC.

The rearrangement joins TRBV28 to TRBJ1-5, with D maybe TRBD1 (6 bases). Trimming left V 5 bases short and J 6 bases short, with 14 bases between. The CDR3 is 14 amino acids. CDR1 MDHEN and CDR2 SYDVKM come from the germline V gene. The CDR3 DNA follows: TGTGCCAGCAGTAGATCGGGGGGGCTTCAGCCCCAGCATTTT. The encoded protein is CASSRSGGLQPQHF.

The rearrangement links TRBV28 to TRBJ2-7; D uncertain. This CDR3 contains 12 residues. V lost 7 bases, J lost 0 bases, and 7 bases lay in between. CDR1 and CDR2 (germline): MDHEN, SYDVKM. The CDR3 region is CASNGYSYEQYF. CDR3 nucleotides: TGTGCCAGCAATGGGTACTCCTACGAGCAGTACTTC.

This clone came up once. The rearrangement uses TRBV28 and TRBJ2-5; tentative D call: TRBD2 (6 bases). Germline V gives CDR1 MDHEN, CDR2 SYDVKM. The CDR3 has 15 residues. V lost 6 bases to trimming and J lost 10 bases, with 24 bases between them. This chain's CDR3 is CASSLELGRPGDQYF. CDR3 coding DNA: TGTGCCAGCAGCCTCGAATTAGGGCGGCCGGGGGACCAGTACTTC.

V is TRBV15 and J is TRBJ2-3, with D hard to call. The CDR3 is made up of 14 amino acids. The germline V gene has CDR1 LNHNV and CDR2 YYDKDF (reference sequence). V was trimmed by 0 bases and J by 4 bases, leaving 8 bases between them. The CDR3 DNA is TGTGCCACCAGCAGAGATAGGGCCGCAGATACGCAGTATTTT. Amino acids: CATSRDRAADTQYF.

Turning to this clone: Germline and junction disagree at one end, which may indicate a read error. The chain uses TRBV4-1 and TRBJ2-7; no reliable D call. Germline V CDR1 and CDR2: MGHRA, YSYEKL. This CDR3 has 14 amino acids. CDR3 sequence (DNA): TGTGCCAGCAGCCAAGATATAAACGGGTACGAGCAGTACTTC. Protein: CASSQDINGYEQYF.

The J gene is TRBJ2-1, the V gene TRBV5-1; unclear D gene. Germline values: CDR1 SGHRS, CDR2 YFSETQ. V was trimmed by 0 bases and J by 6 bases, leaving 10 bases between them. CDR3 length: 14 amino acids. CDR3 sequence reads: CASSLVLSSNEQFF. The DNA of the CDR3 is TGCGCCAGCAGCTTGGTCCTGAGTAGCAATGAGCAGTTCTTC.

The rearrangement links TRBV7-2 to TRBJ2-5; TRBD1 aligns across 7 bases. There are 13 residues in the CDR3. Per germline, CDR1 SGHTA and CDR2 FQGNSA. Trimming cost V 4 bases and J 3 bases; bases outside gene matches: 2. The CDR3 sequence: CASSSGQKETQYF. CDR3 DNA: TGTGCCAGCAGCTCGGGACAGAAAGAGACCCAGTACTTC.

Note on this clone: With only one base between it and a far larger clone, this is likely a read error. Within the sample, other DNA sequences also encode this same CDR3. The chain combines TRBV29-1 with TRBJ1-1, with unresolved D. Germline V gives CDR1 SQVTM, CDR2 ANQGSEA. Deletions cut 7 bases from V and 1 base from J, with 19 bases between. CDR3 length equals 15 residues. The CDR3 coding sequence is TGCAGCGCCGATCCCCCTACAAGAGGGAACACTGAAGCTTTCTTT. It translates to CSADPPTRGNTEAFF.

Points on this clone: A far larger clone lies a single base away; this is likely a read error. This CDR3 fails to terminate in the conserved phenylalanine or tryptophan, so it likely reflects a read error. The V and J genes are TRBV30 and TRBJ2-7; D may be TRBD1 (6 bases). V was pared by 0 bases and J by 0 bases, with 9 bases between. The CDR3 is made up of 14 amino acids. Per the germline V gene, CDR1 is GTSNPN and CDR2 is SVGIG (reference sequence). The CDR3 here is CAWSVLRGSYEQYL. CDR3 DNA: TGTGCCTGGAGTGTACTCAGGGGCTCCTACGAGCAGTACCTC.

Details on this clone: It is likely a read error: a sequence one base away is far more abundant. The sample holds other DNA sequences that translate to the same CDR3. The genes are TRBV30 and TRBJ1-2; D possibly corresponds to TRBD1 (6 bases). The CDR3 is 14 residues long. CDR1 and CDR2 from the germline V gene are GTSNPN and SVGIG (reference sequence). V gave up 3 bases and J gave up 2 bases, with 13 bases separating them. This CDR3 is CAWRPPGQNYGYTF. In DNA form, the CDR3 reads TGTGCCTGGAGGCCCCCTGGACAGAACTATGGCTACACCTTC.

This sequence joins TRBV5-8 and TRBJ2-1; D not resolved. The V and J ends lost 2 bases and 11 bases respectively, with 11 bases between them. The CDR3 loop spans 12 amino acids. Per the germline V gene, CDR1 is SGHTS and CDR2 is YDEGEE. CDR3 amino acids: CASSLLAPQQFF. The CDR3, as DNA: TGTGCCAGCAGCTTATTAGCCCCCCAGCAGTTCTTC.

The rearrangement joins TRBV20-1 to TRBJ2-5; TRBD1 is a possible D gene (6 bases). The J call may be wrong; the DNA end is better matched by TRBJ2-7. Germline CDR1 and CDR2: DFQATT and SNEGSKA (reference sequence). CDR3 size: 11 residues. The CDR3 loop is CSADRSYEQYF. The CDR3 nucleotides are TGCAGTGCAGACAGGTCCTACGAGCAGTACTTC.

This chain joins TRBV9 and TRBJ1-4; D may be TRBD1 (6 bases). This CDR3 has 14 residues. Per the germline V gene, CDR1 is SGDLS and CDR2 is YYNGEE. V lost 0 bases, J lost 7 bases, and 10 bases lay in between. As DNA, the CDR3 is TGTGCCAGCAGCGTAGGCGCAGGGGTTGAAAAACTGTTTTTT. Translation: CASSVGAGVEKLFF.

The chain has TRBV6-5 and TRBJ2-1; D gene unclear. CDR1 is MNHEY, CDR2 SVGAGI, per germline. Trimming took off 6 bases at V and 7 bases at J, with 13 bases between the two ends. CDR3 length: 13 residues. CDR3 bases: TGTGCCAGCAGCTGGATAAGGTCAAATGAGCAGTTCTTC. Translation gives CASSWIRSNEQFF.

The chain employs TRBV5-1 and TRBJ1-2; 9 nucleotides line up with TRBD1. Unmatched junction bases numbered 8, after V lost 0 bases and J lost 5 bases. This CDR3 contains 16 residues. Germline V gene sequence: CDR1 SGHRS, CDR2 YFSETQ. The CDR3 reads CASSLGPGQGTYGYTF. DNA for the CDR3: TGCGCCAGCAGCTTGGGTCCGGGACAGGGTACTTATGGCTACACCTTC. Together with reference TRBV5-1 and TRBJ1-2, the CDR3 gives the full variable domain: KAGVTQTPRYLIKTRGQQVTLSCSPISGHRSVSWYQQTPGQGLQFLFEYFSETQRNKGNFPGRFSGRQFSNSRSEMNVSTLELGDSALYLCASSLGPGQGTYGYTFGSGTRLTVV.

In nucleotides, the CDR3 is TGTGCCTGGAGTTCGGTGGGTGGGAAACTTGAAGCTTTCTTT. Translated: CAWSSVGGKLEAFF. The chain employs TRBV30 and TRBJ1-1; D gene uncertain. V lost 2 bases, J lost 7 bases, and 17 bases lay in between. This CDR3 region has 14 residues. CDR1 GTSNPN and CDR2 SVGIG come from the germline V gene (reference sequence).

The CDR3 protein is CAWSVDPFGNTEAFF. Written as DNA, the CDR3 is TGTGCCTGGAGTGTAGACCCCTTCGGGAACACTGAAGCTTTCTTT. V and J are TRBV30 and TRBJ1-1; the D is unclear. In germline, CDR1 is GTSNPN, CDR2 SVGIG (reference sequence). The CDR3 is 15 residues long. V was trimmed by 0 bases and J by 1 base, leaving 12 bases between them.

V gene TRBV10-3 combines with J gene TRBJ2-7; D may be TRBD1 (5 bases). The CDR3 sequence is 11 residues long. The V and J ends lost 10 bases and 4 bases respectively, with 11 bases between them. The germline V gene encodes CDR1 ENHRY and CDR2 SYGVKD. CDR3 loop: CASQGTYEQYF. The CDR3 bases are TGTGCCAGCCAGGGTACGTACGAGCAGTACTTC.